The T cell receptor (beta chain) described here comes from a study of early T cells in non-severe SARS-CoV-2 infection. Study-level information: Alpha and beta chains were unpaired, from unsorted whole-blood bulk RNA.

TCRdb itself ran the 5' RACE reads through MiXCR, one entry per CDR3 protein. The data show 55,000 to 65,000 distinct CDR3 sequences, roughly a tenth seen once. The J segment lost 5 bases and the V segment lost 3 bases, leaving 12 bases of the junction unmatched. CDR1 is GTSNPN and CDR2 is SVGIG in the germline V gene (reference sequence). The CDR3 extends over 17 amino acids. This clonotype appeared many times. The V gene is TRBV30, the J gene TRBJ1-6, with 8 bases matching TRBD1. The clonotype was recovered from an adult who was a healthcare worker with PCR-confirmed SARS-CoV-2 infection or an uninfected control (not recorded which). The sequencing input was whole blood. The CDR3 sequence is CAWRRTGAGGNNSPLHF. The DNA of the CDR3 is TGTGCCTGGAGAAGAACGGGGGCAGGGGGCAATAATTCACCCCTCCACTTT.